The rows below give T cell receptor beta chains drawn from one sample of a study of OX40 agonist ivuxolimab in advanced cancers. Here immunoSEQ multiplex PCR was the method, and the copy in TCRdb shows in-frame clones only, minus some. The table has approximately 26,000 clones, 70% to 80% seen once. The specimen comprised CD4+ or CD8+ T cells sorted from blood, sampled in a trial of the OX40 agonist ivuxolimab. The source of these receptors is an adult with an advanced solid tumor such as melanoma, head and neck, liver or kidney cancer. Each CDR3 is given with its conserved first and last residue. D genes are given only for firm matches. Clone size is given for some rows only: seen once, a few or many times, or a class if the clone is expanded.

length,size,J,V,D,CDR3,DNA
14,.,TRBJ1-2,TRBV2,.,CASSEDLGAYGYTF,TGTGCCAGCAGTGAGGACCTGGGGGCCTATGGCTACACCTTC
14,.,TRBJ1-3,TRBV6-5,.,CASSTGSSGNTIYF,TGTGCCAGCAGTACGGGAAGCTCTGGAAACACCATATATTTT
16,.,TRBJ1-5,TRBV27,TRBD1,CASSRTPGQGNQPQHF,TGTGCCAGCAGTCGGACCCCGGGACAGGGCAATCAGCCCCAGCATTTT
15,.,TRBJ1-3,TRBV19,TRBD1,CASRGQANSGNTIYF,TGTGCCAGTAGGGGACAGGCCAACTCTGGAAACACCATATATTTT
15,.,TRBJ1-5,TRBV5-4,.,CASLPSPLSNQPQHF,TGTGCCAGTTTACCCTCACCCTTGAGCAATCAGCCCCAGCATTTT
13,.,TRBJ1-1,TRBV2,.,CASRALGGAEAFF,TGTGCCAGCAGGGCCTTGGGGGGGGCTGAAGCTTTCTTT
15,.,TRBJ2-1,TRBV5-8,.,CASSPEGLIYNEQFF,TGTGCCAGCAGCCCGGAGGGACTCATCTACAATGAGCAGTTCTTC
15,.,TRBJ2-2,TRBV5-4,.,CASRMHPLDTGELFF,TGTGCCAGCAGAATGCACCCGTTGGACACCGGGGAGCTGTTTTTT
13,.,TRBJ2-7,TRBV27,.,CASSLPAANEQYF,TGTGCCAGCAGTTTACCCGCGGCCAACGAGCAGTACTTC
14,medium-sized,TRBJ1-2,TRBV5-6,TRBD1,CASSLPGGGFGAQF,TGTGCCAGCAGCTTGCCAGGGGGCGGCTTCGGCGCCCAATTC
14,.,TRBJ2-1,TRBV9,.,CASSVEGNYNEQFF,TGTGCCAGCAGCGTAGAGGGTAACTACAATGAGCAGTTCTTC
15,.,TRBJ2-7,TRBV7-2,TRBD1,CASSLAWAGGYEQYF,TGTGCCAGCAGCCTGGCCTGGGCAGGGGGCTACGAGCAGTACTTC
14,.,TRBJ1-3,TRBV19,.,CASGDRRSGNTIYF,TGTGCCAGTGGGGACCGCCGTTCCGGAAACACCATATATTTT
16,.,TRBJ2-5,TRBV4-1,TRBD2,CASSQRLAGTQETQYF,TGCGCCAGCAGCCAACGACTAGCGGGGACCCAAGAGACCCAGTACTTC
13,once,TRBJ1-1,TRBV15,.,CATSRVEATEAFF,TGTGCCACCAGCAGAGTGGAGGCGACTGAAGCTTTCTTT
13,.,TRBJ2-7,TRBV19,.,CASSTGRHYEQYF,TGTGCCAGTAGTACGGGACGGCACTACGAGCAGTACTTC
17,.,TRBJ2-2,TRBV7-3,TRBD1,CASSLTTGTGALGELFF,TGTGCCAGCAGCTTAACAACCGGGACAGGGGCACTCGGGGAGCTGTTTTTT
15,.,TRBJ1-3,TRBV7-9,TRBD1,CASSQTYRGGNTIYF,TGTGCCAGCAGCCAAACTTACAGGGGTGGAAACACCATATATTTT
14,.,TRBJ2-4,TRBV19,.,CASSPTGAKNIQYF,TGTGCCAGTAGTCCCACAGGGGCCAAAAACATTCAGTACTTC
14,.,TRBJ2-3,TRBV27,.,CASSLSGNPDTQYF,TGTGCCAGCAGTTTATCAGGGAATCCAGATACGCAGTATTTT
15,once,TRBJ2-3,TRBV6-1,.,CAGSEEDYPPDTQYF,TGTGCCGGCAGTGAAGAAGACTACCCACCAGATACGCAGTATTTT
15,.,TRBJ2-1,TRBV19,.,CASSPTSSSYNEQFF,TGTGCCAGTAGCCCAACCTCTAGCTCCTACAATGAGCAGTTCTTC
16,.,TRBJ2-1,TRBV5-1,.,CASSLGPSSSYNEQFF,TGCGCCAGCAGCTTGGGACCGAGTAGCTCCTACAATGAGCAGTTCTTC
17,.,TRBJ1-5,TRBV28,.,CASSYDRGGISNQPQHF,TGTGCCAGCAGTTACGACCGGGGAGGGATTAGCAATCAGCCCCAGCATTTT
12,.,TRBJ1-2,TRBV6-6,.,CASRDDGRGYTF,TGTGCCAGCAGGGATGACGGGCGTGGCTACACCTTC
14,.,TRBJ1-2,TRBV6-6,TRBD1,CASSLQGGYDGYTF,TGTGCCAGCAGTTTACAGGGGGGCTACGATGGCTACACCTTC
10,.,TRBJ2-1,TRBV19,.,CASMGSEQFF,TGTGCCAGTATGGGCAGTGAGCAGTTCTTC
14,.,TRBJ2-1,TRBV7-9,TRBD1,CASSPVQGAHEQFF,TGTGCCAGCAGCCCGGTACAGGGGGCTCATGAGCAGTTCTTC
16,.,TRBJ1-1,TRBV7-9,TRBD1,CASTRDSGRGGTEAFF,TGCGCCAGCACCCGGGACAGTGGGAGAGGTGGCACTGAAGCTTTCTTT
11,.,TRBJ2-1,TRBV6-1,.,CASRRDNEQFF,TGTGCCAGCAGGAGAGACAATGAGCAGTTCTTC
12,.,TRBJ2-7,TRBV30,.,CAWSVTSYEQYF,TGTGCCTGGAGTGTAACCAGCTACGAGCAGTACTTC
11,medium-sized,TRBJ2-7,TRBV10-3,.,CAIRDNYEQYF,TGTGCCATCAGGGACAACTACGAGCAGTACTTC
14,few,TRBJ2-3,TRBV6-5,.,CASSYGTAGGTQYF,TGTGCCAGCAGTTATGGGACGGCCGGGGGTACGCAGTATTTT
13,.,TRBJ1-1,TRBV11-2,.,CASSLSEVTEAFF,TGTGCCAGCAGCTTAAGCGAGGTCACTGAAGCTTTCTTT
15,.,TRBJ2-6,TRBV7-6,.,CASSQGGLGTNVLTF,TGTGCCAGCAGCCAGGGGGGGCTGGGGACCAACGTCCTGACTTTC
14,few,TRBJ2-7,TRBV9,TRBD1,CASSVGQGSDEQYF,TGTGCCAGCAGCGTGGGACAGGGTAGCGACGAGCAGTACTTC
16,.,TRBJ1-5,TRBV19,.,CASSMARTPRNQPQHF,TGTGCCAGTAGTATGGCTAGGACCCCCCGCAATCAGCCCCAGCATTTT
15,few,TRBJ1-5,TRBV5-6,TRBD1,CASSLGQGAYQPQHF,TGTGCCAGCAGTTTGGGACAGGGGGCATATCAGCCCCAGCATTTT